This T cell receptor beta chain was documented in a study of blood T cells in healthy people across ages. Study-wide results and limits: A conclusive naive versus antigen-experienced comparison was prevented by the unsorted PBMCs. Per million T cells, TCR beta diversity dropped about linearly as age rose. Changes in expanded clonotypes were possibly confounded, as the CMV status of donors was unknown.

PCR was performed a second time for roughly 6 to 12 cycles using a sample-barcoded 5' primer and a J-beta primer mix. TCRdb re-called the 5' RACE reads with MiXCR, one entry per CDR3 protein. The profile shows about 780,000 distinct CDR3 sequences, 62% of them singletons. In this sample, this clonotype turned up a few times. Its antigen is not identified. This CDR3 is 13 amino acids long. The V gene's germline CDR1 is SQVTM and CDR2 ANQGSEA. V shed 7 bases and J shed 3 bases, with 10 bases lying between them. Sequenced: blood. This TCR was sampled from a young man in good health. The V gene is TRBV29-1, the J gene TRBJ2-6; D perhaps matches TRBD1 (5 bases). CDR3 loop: CSAWGGGANVLTF. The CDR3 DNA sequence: TGCAGCGCGTGGGGCGGTGGGGCCAACGTCCTGACTTTC.